This TCR beta chain stems from a study of blood T cells in healthy people across ages. A second PCR of roughly 7 to 11 cycles used a sample-barcoded 5' primer and a J-beta primer mix. Each cDNA was tagged by a template-switch adaptor containing 12 random nucleotides. From the 5' RACE reads, TCRdb called clonotypes with MiXCR, one entry per CDR3 protein. The sample lists about 840,000 distinct CDR3 sequences; about 29% were seen once. The germline CDR1 and CDR2 sequences are WSHSY and SAAADI. The CDR3 sequence is 14 residues long. These sequences were also reported in another study, on T cells of mothers and their children. That source reports: A few healthy Caucasian mothers and their six children were the donors.

The clonotype originates from a woman aged 40 to 55 in good health. The chain employs TRBV10-2 and TRBJ2-5; the match to TRBD2 covers 10 bases. The end of the DNA fits TRBJ2-7 better, so the J call may be wrong. Sequenced sample: blood. CDR3 bases: TGCGCCAGCAGATCTAGCGGGAGTGCTTACGAGCAGTACTTC. Its protein is CASRSSGSAYEQYF.